This T cell receptor beta chain is drawn from a study of radiotherapy plus CTLA-4 blockade in lung cancer. The data were produced by immunoSEQ multiplex PCR, yet TCRdb's version contains in-frame clones alone and is incomplete. The sample contains some 94,000 clones, roughly four fifths of which appear only once. This clone has only one observation. The CDR3 loop spans 16 amino acids. The V end was cut by 1 base, the J end by 4 bases, with 16 bases between. This receptor was identified in a human donor with non-small cell lung cancer that progressed on radiotherapy plus ipilimumab. The sample here was peripheral blood, taken from a patient treated with radiotherapy plus ipilimumab. This chain links TRBV23-1 with TRBJ1-2, with a tentative D call TRBD1 (5 bases). TRBV23-1 is an open reading frame whose function is uncertain. DNA of the CDR3: TGCGCCAGCAGTCAATTTCCGGGACCTTTGGGCTATGGCTACACCTTC. Amino acids: CASSQFPGPLGYGYTF.